This TCR beta chain was documented in a study of OX40 agonist ivuxolimab in advanced cancers. Turning to the study itself: An agonistic anti-OX40 (CD134) antibody, ivuxolimab, was used to treat the patients. Whole-study findings and limits: Low levels of normalized T-cell clonal expansion also appeared in some nonresponders. With doses of 0.1-3.0 mg/kg, partial responders showed among the lowest clonal expansion.

With respect to this clone: What it binds is not known.

The protocol was immunoSEQ multiplex PCR, while the TCRdb copy is restricted to in-frame clones and leaves out a portion. This repertoire shows fewer than 60,000 clones, 80% found once; its top ten account for 3% to 4%. CDR1 and CDR2 from the germline V gene are GTSNPN and SVGIG (reference sequence). Trimming removed 2 bases from V and 0 bases from J, with 8 bases in between. This CDR3 contains 14 residues. Sequences were derived from CD4+ or CD8+ T cells sorted from blood, sampled in a trial of the OX40 agonist ivuxolimab. This receptor was taken from an adult with an advanced solid tumor such as melanoma, head and neck, liver or kidney cancer. This chain uses TRBV30 with TRBJ2-1; D is unresolved. CDR3 residues: CAWSLRSSYNEQFF. The CDR3 nucleotides are TGTGCCTGGAGTCTGAGGAGCTCCTACAATGAGCAGTTCTTC.